A selection of T cell receptor beta chains follows, all from one sample in a study of cytomegalovirus exposure and HLA in healthy donors. The data were produced by immunoSEQ multiplex PCR, yet TCRdb's version contains in-frame clones alone and is incomplete. The table lists approximately 150,000 clones, over 60% of them singletons. Sequencing used PBMCs. These receptor sequences come from a woman aged 18-29 years in good health and CMV-seronegative. Each CDR3 is given with its conserved first and last residue. Each record gives: D gene, clone size, V gene, J gene, CDR3 protein, CDR3 DNA. A D gene is named only where the DNA matches it firmly. Some rows have no size entry. The others give once, few or many, or a class for an expanded clone.

D: TRBD1; size: .; V: TRBV27; J: TRBJ1-5; CDR3: CASSPTGQGWNQPQHF; DNA: TGTGCCAGCAGCCCAACCGGACAGGGGTGGAATCAGCCCCAGCATTTT
D: .; size: .; V: TRBV7-8; J: TRBJ2-7; CDR3: CASSLGLLYEQYF; DNA: TGTGCCAGCAGCTTGGGACTTCTCTACGAGCAGTACTTC
D: TRBD2; size: .; V: TRBV7-9; J: TRBJ2-5; CDR3: CASSLRASGVETQYF; DNA: TGTGCCAGCAGCTTAAGGGCTAGCGGGGTGGAGACCCAGTACTTC
D: .; size: few; V: TRBV28; J: TRBJ1-2; CDR3: CASSQERGRPYGYTF; DNA: TGTGCCAGCAGCCAAGAAAGGGGCAGGCCCTATGGCTACACCTTC
D: .; size: .; V: TRBV5-1; J: TRBJ1-4; CDR3: CASSRGINEKLFF; DNA: TGCGCCAGCTCACGGGGAATCAATGAAAAACTGTTTTTT
D: TRBD2; size: few; V: TRBV19; J: TRBJ2-1; CDR3: CASRLAGENEQFF; DNA: TGTGCCAGTAGGTTAGCGGGGGAGAATGAGCAGTTCTTC
D: TRBD1; size: .; V: TRBV6-6; J: TRBJ2-7; CDR3: CASRLGQGSSYEQYF; DNA: TGTGCCAGCAGGCTAGGACAGGGGAGCTCCTACGAGCAGTACTTC
D: TRBD1; size: few; V: TRBV25-1; J: TRBJ1-2; CDR3: CASSATGGHGYTF; DNA: TGTGCCAGCAGTGCGACAGGGGGCCATGGCTACACCTTC
D: .; size: few; V: TRBV4-3; J: TRBJ1-2; CDR3: CASSRLGGLDYGYTF; DNA: TGCGCCAGCAGCCGACTCGGGGGACTCGACTATGGCTACACCTTC
D: .; size: .; V: TRBV27; J: TRBJ1-2; CDR3: CASSFSDSYGYTF; DNA: TGTGCCAGCAGTTTTTCTGACAGCTATGGCTACACCTTC
D: TRBD1; size: .; V: TRBV6-6; J: TRBJ2-2; CDR3: CASRYRGRNTGELFF; DNA: TGTGCCAGCAGGTACAGGGGGCGAAACACCGGGGAGCTGTTTTTT
D: TRBD1; size: few; V: TRBV10-3; J: TRBJ2-3; CDR3: CAISGDRDRSTDTQYF; DNA: TGTGCCATCAGTGGAGACCGGGACAGAAGCACAGATACGCAGTATTTT
D: .; size: .; V: TRBV11-3; J: TRBJ2-1; CDR3: CASSLEQGGDNEQFF; DNA: TGTGCCAGCAGCTTAGAACAGGGTGGGGACAATGAGCAGTTCTTC
D: .; size: few; V: TRBV2; J: TRBJ2-1; CDR3: CASNPTTGFHYNEQFF; DNA: TGTGCCAGCAATCCTACAACAGGTTTCCACTACAATGAGCAGTTCTTC
D: TRBD2; size: few; V: TRBV6-1; J: TRBJ2-3; CDR3: CASSVLAGGGTDTQYF; DNA: TGTGCCAGCAGTGTTCTAGCGGGGGGAGGCACAGATACGCAGTATTTT
D: TRBD1; size: .; V: TRBV27; J: TRBJ1-5; CDR3: CASSSGGKVQPQHF; DNA: TGTGCCAGCAGTTCAGGGGGGAAGGTTCAGCCCCAGCATTTT
D: TRBD2; size: .; V: TRBV4-2; J: TRBJ2-5; CDR3: CASSQLGGGGETQYF; DNA: TGTGCCAGCAGCCAACTTGGCGGGGGAGGAGAGACCCAGTACTTC
D: .; size: .; V: TRBV9; J: TRBJ1-4; CDR3: CASSVRGTYNEKLFF; DNA: TGTGCCAGCAGCGTACGGGGGACTTATAATGAAAAACTGTTTTTT
D: TRBD2; size: few; V: TRBV19; J: TRBJ2-5; CDR3: CASSMTSGRRETQYF; DNA: TGTGCCAGTAGTATGACTAGCGGGAGACGAGAGACCCAGTACTTC
D: TRBD2; size: few; V: TRBV6-6; J: TRBJ2-1; CDR3: CASSPRLAGYNEQFF; DNA: TGTGCCAGCAGCCCACGACTAGCGGGCTACAATGAGCAGTTCTTC
D: TRBD2; size: .; V: TRBV6-5; J: TRBJ2-1; CDR3: CASSFGTSGRREQFF; DNA: TGTGCCAGCAGCTTCGGGACTAGCGGGAGACGTGAGCAGTTCTTC
D: TRBD2; size: .; V: TRBV6-5; J: TRBJ2-1; CDR3: CASRRGLAGYNEQFF; DNA: TGTGCCAGCAGACGCGGACTAGCGGGATACAATGAGCAGTTCTTC
D: .; size: .; V: TRBV14; J: TRBJ2-1; CDR3: CASSQVRLTYNEQFF; DNA: TGTGCCAGCAGCCAAGTTAGACTTACCTACAATGAGCAGTTCTTC
D: .; size: .; V: TRBV4-3; J: TRBJ1-1; CDR3: CASSPKVDSAAFF; DNA: TGCGCCAGCAGCCCGAAGGTTGACAGTGCAGCTTTCTTT
D: TRBD1; size: .; V: TRBV14; J: TRBJ1-1; CDR3: CASSQEDRLNTEAFF; DNA: TGTGCCAGCAGCCAAGAGGACAGGTTGAACACTGAAGCTTTCTTT
D: TRBD1; size: .; V: TRBV28; J: TRBJ1-5; CDR3: CASSEPTGVHQPQHF; DNA: TGTGCCAGCAGTGAACCAACAGGGGTCCATCAGCCCCAGCATTTT
D: TRBD1; size: once; V: TRBV13; J: TRBJ1-6; CDR3: CASSLNRGDSPLHF; DNA: TGTGCCAGCAGCTTAAACAGGGGGGATTCACCCCTCCACTTT
D: TRBD1; size: .; V: TRBV6-5; J: TRBJ2-7; CDR3: CASSYSSTGGNYEQYF; DNA: TGTGCCAGCAGTTACTCCTCGACAGGGGGCAATTACGAGCAGTACTTC
D: .; size: .; V: TRBV9; J: TRBJ1-5; CDR3: CASSYAGDNQPQHF; DNA: TGTGCCAGCAGCTATGCAGGGGACAATCAGCCCCAGCATTTT
D: TRBD1; size: few; V: TRBV4-3; J: TRBJ2-4; CDR3: CASSQGRTGPKNIQYF; DNA: TGCGCCAGCAGCCAAGGAAGGACAGGGCCCAAAAACATTCAGTACTTC
D: TRBD2; size: .; V: TRBV11-3; J: TRBJ2-3; CDR3: CASSLTSGTDTQYF; DNA: TGTGCCAGCAGCTTGACTAGCGGGACAGATACGCAGTATTTT
D: .; size: .; V: TRBV14; J: TRBJ2-5; CDR3: CASSQSGGREETQYF; DNA: TGTGCCAGCAGCCAATCAGGGGGGAGAGAAGAGACCCAGTACTTC
D: .; size: once; V: TRBV7-9; J: TRBJ1-2; CDR3: CASSLEGVSNYGYTF; DNA: TGTGCCAGCAGCTTAGAGGGGGTATCTAACTATGGCTACACCTTC
D: TRBD1; size: .; V: TRBV7-9; J: TRBJ1-3; CDR3: CASSLSGTGDSGNTIYF; DNA: TGTGCCAGCAGCTTGTCCGGGACAGGGGACTCTGGAAACACCATATATTTT
D: .; size: .; V: TRBV27; J: TRBJ2-4; CDR3: CASSSNGRNIQYF; DNA: TGTGCCAGCAGTTCAAACGGGAGAAACATTCAGTACTTC
D: TRBD1; size: .; V: TRBV20-1; J: TRBJ1-1; CDR3: CSAPRQGEAFF; DNA: TGCAGTGCTCCCCGACAGGGAGAAGCTTTCTTT
D: .; size: .; V: TRBV15; J: TRBJ1-1; CDR3: CATRIWTVTEAFF; DNA: TGTGCCACCAGGATCTGGACAGTCACTGAAGCTTTCTTT
D: .; size: .; V: TRBV29-1; J: TRBJ1-2; CDR3: CSVEGGLYYGYTF; DNA: TGCAGCGTTGAGGGGGGGCTGTACTATGGCTACACCTTC
D: .; size: .; V: TRBV7-6; J: TRBJ1-1; CDR3: CASSLTGRVEAFF; DNA: TGTGCCAGCAGCTTAACGGGCAGGGTTGAAGCTTTCTTT
D: TRBD1; size: few; V: TRBV7-2; J: TRBJ2-1; CDR3: CASTYPTGGYNEQFF; DNA: TGTGCCAGCACCTACCCGACAGGGGGTTACAATGAGCAGTTCTTC
D: TRBD1; size: .; V: TRBV5-6; J: TRBJ1-2; CDR3: CASSSYRGLDYGYTF; DNA: TGTGCCAGCAGCTCTTACAGGGGGCTTGACTATGGCTACACCTTC
D: TRBD1; size: .; V: TRBV7-2; J: TRBJ2-6; CDR3: CASSRDRVSGANVLTF; DNA: TGTGCCAGCAGCCGGGACAGGGTATCCGGGGCCAACGTCCTGACTTTC
D: TRBD1; size: .; V: TRBV4-3; J: TRBJ1-2; CDR3: CASSRETGLYGYTF; DNA: TGCGCCAGCAGCCGAGAGACAGGGCTCTATGGCTACACCTTC
D: .; size: .; V: TRBV2; J: TRBJ2-6; CDR3: CASSEALLRRGANVLTF; DNA: TGTGCCAGCAGTGAAGCGCTTCTGAGGCGTGGGGCCAACGTCCTGACTTTC
D: .; size: .; V: TRBV9; J: TRBJ2-2; CDR3: CASSRRTSLTTGELFF; DNA: TGTGCCAGCAGCCGTCGCACTAGCCTGACCACCGGGGAGCTGTTTTTT
D: .; size: .; V: TRBV11-2; J: TRBJ1-1; CDR3: CASSSRRGDTEAFF; DNA: TGTGCCAGCAGTTCTCGTCGGGGGGACACTGAAGCTTTCTTT
D: TRBD1; size: .; V: TRBV28; J: TRBJ1-5; CDR3: CASSSGTGQRQPQHF; DNA: TGTGCCAGCAGTTCTGGGACAGGCCAGCGGCAGCCCCAGCATTTT
D: TRBD1; size: .; V: TRBV10-3; J: TRBJ2-1; CDR3: CAISGTSRDREPYNEQFF; DNA: TGTGCCATCAGTGGAACGTCCCGGGACAGGGAACCCTACAATGAGCAGTTCTTC
D: TRBD1; size: .; V: TRBV2; J: TRBJ1-4; CDR3: CASSVQGTNEKLFF; DNA: TGTGCCAGCAGCGTACAGGGGACTAATGAAAAACTGTTTTTT
D: TRBD2; size: few; V: TRBV5-1; J: TRBJ2-1; CDR3: CASSLDRLAGYNEQFF; DNA: TGCGCCAGCAGCTTGGACCGTCTAGCGGGCTACAATGAGCAGTTCTTC
D: .; size: .; V: TRBV7-2; J: TRBJ2-5; CDR3: CASSFSGTQYF; DNA: TGTGCCAGCAGCTTTTCGGGGACCCAGTACTTC
D: .; size: .; V: TRBV11-3; J: TRBJ1-5; CDR3: CASSSGVGQPQHF; DNA: TGTGCCAGCAGCTCAGGGGTGGGGCAGCCCCAGCATTTT
D: TRBD2; size: .; V: TRBV5-1; J: TRBJ2-1; CDR3: CASSPSAGGGFYNEQFF; DNA: TGCGCCAGCAGCCCATCAGCGGGAGGGGGGTTCTACAATGAGCAGTTCTTC
D: TRBD2; size: .; V: TRBV19; J: TRBJ2-3; CDR3: CASTVTSGTDTQYF; DNA: TGTGCCAGTACGGTGACTAGCGGCACAGATACGCAGTATTTT
D: .; size: .; V: TRBV9; J: TRBJ2-5; CDR3: CASSVEWGGETQYF; DNA: TGTGCCAGCAGCGTAGAGTGGGGCGGAGAGACCCAGTACTTC
D: .; size: .; V: TRBV7-2; J: TRBJ1-5; CDR3: CASSSLVTGNSDQPQHF; DNA: TGTGCCAGCAGCTCCTTGGTTACAGGGAATTCGGATCAGCCCCAGCATTTT